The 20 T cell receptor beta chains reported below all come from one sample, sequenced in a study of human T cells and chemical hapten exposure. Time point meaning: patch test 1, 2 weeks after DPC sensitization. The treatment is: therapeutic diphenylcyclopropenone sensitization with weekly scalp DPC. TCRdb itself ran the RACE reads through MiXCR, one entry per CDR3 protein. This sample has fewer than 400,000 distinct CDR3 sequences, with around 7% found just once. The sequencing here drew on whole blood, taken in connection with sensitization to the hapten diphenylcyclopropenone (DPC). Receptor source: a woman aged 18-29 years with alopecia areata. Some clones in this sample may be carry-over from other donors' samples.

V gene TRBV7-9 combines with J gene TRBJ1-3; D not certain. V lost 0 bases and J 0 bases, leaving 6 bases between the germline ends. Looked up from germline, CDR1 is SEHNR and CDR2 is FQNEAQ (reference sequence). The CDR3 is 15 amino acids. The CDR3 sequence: CASSLAPNSGNTIYF. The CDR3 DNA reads TGTGCCAGCAGCTTAGCGCCCAACTCTGGAAACACCATATATTTT.

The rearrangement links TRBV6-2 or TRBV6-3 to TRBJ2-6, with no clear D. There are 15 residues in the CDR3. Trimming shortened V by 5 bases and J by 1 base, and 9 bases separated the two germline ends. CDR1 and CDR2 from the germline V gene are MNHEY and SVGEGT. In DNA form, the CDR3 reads TGTGCCAGCAGTACTACACTGTCTGGGGCCAACGTCCTGACTTTC. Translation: CASSTTLSGANVLTF.

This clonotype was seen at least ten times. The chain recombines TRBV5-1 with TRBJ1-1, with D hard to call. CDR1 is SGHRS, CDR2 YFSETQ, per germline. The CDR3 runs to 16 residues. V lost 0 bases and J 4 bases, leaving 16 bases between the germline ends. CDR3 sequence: CASSLVTRPLGTEAFF. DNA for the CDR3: TGCGCCAGCAGCTTGGTCACGCGTCCTCTCGGCACTGAAGCTTTCTTT.

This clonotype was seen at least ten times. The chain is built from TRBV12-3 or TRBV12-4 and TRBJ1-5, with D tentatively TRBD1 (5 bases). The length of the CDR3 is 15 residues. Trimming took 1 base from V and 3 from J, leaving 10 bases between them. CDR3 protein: CASSLEQGDNQPQHF. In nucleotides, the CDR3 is TGTGCCAGCAGTTTAGAGCAGGGCGACAATCAGCCCCAGCATTTT.

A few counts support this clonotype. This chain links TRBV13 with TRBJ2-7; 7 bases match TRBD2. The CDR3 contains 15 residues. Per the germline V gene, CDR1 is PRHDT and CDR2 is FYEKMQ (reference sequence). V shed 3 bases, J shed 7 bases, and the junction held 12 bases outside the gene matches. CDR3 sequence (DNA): TGTGCCAGCAGCTTTGGTCAGCGGGGTTCGAGAGAGCAGTACTTC. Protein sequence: CASSFGQRGSREQYF.

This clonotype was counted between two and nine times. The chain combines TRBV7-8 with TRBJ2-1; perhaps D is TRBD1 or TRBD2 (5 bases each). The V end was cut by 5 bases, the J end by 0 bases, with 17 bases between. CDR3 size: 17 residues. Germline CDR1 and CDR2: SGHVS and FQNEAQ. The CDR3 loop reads CASSPGGAGASYNEQFF. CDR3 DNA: TGTGCCAGCAGCCCAGGCGGAGCCGGGGCCTCCTACAATGAGCAGTTCTTC.

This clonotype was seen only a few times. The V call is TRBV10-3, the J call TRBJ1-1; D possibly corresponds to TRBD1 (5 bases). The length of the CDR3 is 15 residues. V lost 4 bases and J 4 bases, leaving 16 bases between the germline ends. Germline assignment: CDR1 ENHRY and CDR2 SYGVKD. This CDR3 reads CAISGAGGVGTEAFF. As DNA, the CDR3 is TGTGCCATCAGTGGGGCGGGAGGGGTAGGCACTGAAGCTTTCTTT.

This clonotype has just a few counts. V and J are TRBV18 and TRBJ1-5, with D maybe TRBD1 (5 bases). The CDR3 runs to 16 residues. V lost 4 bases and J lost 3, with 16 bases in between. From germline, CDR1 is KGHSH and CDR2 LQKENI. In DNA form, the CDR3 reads TGTGCCAGCTCACAGGGCCGGGACGTAAACAATCAGCCCCAGCATTTT. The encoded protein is CASSQGRDVNNQPQHF. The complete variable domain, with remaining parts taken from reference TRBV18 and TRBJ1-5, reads NAGVMQNPRHLVRRRGQEARLRCSPMKGHSHVYWYRQLPEEGLKFMVYLQKENIIDESGMPKERFSAEFPKEGPSILRIQQVVRGDSAAYFCASSQGRDVNNQPQHFGDGTRLSIL.

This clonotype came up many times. The DNA of the CDR3 is TGCGCCAGCAGCTTGGAAACTCTGGCAGGGAAGCAATCACCCCTCCACTTT. The encoded protein is CASSLETLAGKQSPLHF. The V and J genes are TRBV5-1 and TRBJ1-6; tentative D call: TRBD1 (5 bases). CDR1 is SGHRS and CDR2 is YFSETQ in the germline V gene. V lost 0 bases and J lost 10, with 20 bases in between. The CDR3 length is 17 residues. The full variable domain, its missing parts supplied by reference TRBV5-1 and TRBJ1-6, is KAGVTQTPRYLIKTRGQQVTLSCSPISGHRSVSWYQQTPGQGLQFLFEYFSETQRNKGNFPGRFSGRQFSNSRSEMNVSTLELGDSALYLCASSLETLAGKQSPLHFGNGTRLTVT.

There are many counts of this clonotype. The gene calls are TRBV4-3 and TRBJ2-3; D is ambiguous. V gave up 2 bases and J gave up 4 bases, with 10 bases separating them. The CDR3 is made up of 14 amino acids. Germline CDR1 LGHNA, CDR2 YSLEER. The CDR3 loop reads CASSQNRRADTQYF. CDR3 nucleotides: TGCGCCAGCAGCCAAAATAGAAGGGCAGATACGCAGTATTTT.

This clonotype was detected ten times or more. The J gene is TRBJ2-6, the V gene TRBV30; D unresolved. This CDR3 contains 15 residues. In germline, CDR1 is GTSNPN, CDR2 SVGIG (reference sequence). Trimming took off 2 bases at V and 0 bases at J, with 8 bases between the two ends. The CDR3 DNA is TGTGCCTGGAGTCAGCGCTGCTCTGGGGCCAACGTCCTGACTTTC. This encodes CAWSQRCSGANVLTF.

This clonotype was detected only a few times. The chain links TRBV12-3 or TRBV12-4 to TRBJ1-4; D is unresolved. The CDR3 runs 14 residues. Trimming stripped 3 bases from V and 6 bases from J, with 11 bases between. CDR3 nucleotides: TGTGCCAGCAGTTTGGGAGGGTTCGATGAAAAACTGTTTTTT. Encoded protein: CASSLGGFDEKLFF.

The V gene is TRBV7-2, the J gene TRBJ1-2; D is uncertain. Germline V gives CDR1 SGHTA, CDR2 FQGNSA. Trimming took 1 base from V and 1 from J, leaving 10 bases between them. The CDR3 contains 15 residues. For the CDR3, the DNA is TGTGCCAGCAGCTTAGATCCAGGCCTTAACTATGGCTACACCTTC. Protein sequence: CASSLDPGLNYGYTF.

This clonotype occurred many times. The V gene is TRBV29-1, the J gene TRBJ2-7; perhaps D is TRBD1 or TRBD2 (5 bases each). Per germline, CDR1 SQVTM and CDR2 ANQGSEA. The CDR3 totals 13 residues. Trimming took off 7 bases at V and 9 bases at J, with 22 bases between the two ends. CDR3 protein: CSGETGPQLWQYF. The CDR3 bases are TGCAGCGGCGAAACGGGACCCCAACTGTGGCAGTACTTC.

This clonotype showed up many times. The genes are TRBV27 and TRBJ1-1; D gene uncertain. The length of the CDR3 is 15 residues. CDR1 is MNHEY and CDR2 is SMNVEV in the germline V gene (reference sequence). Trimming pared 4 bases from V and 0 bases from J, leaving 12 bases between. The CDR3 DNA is TGTGCCAGCAGTTCTTCCGGGATGTTGAACACTGAAGCTTTCTTT. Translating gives CASSSSGMLNTEAFF.

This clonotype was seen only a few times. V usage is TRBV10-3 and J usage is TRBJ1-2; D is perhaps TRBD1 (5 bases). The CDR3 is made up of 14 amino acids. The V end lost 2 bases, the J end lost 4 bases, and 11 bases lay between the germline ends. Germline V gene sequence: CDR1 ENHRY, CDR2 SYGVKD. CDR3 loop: CAISEPDRSYGYTF. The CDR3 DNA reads TGTGCCATCAGTGAGCCCGACAGATCCTATGGCTACACCTTC.

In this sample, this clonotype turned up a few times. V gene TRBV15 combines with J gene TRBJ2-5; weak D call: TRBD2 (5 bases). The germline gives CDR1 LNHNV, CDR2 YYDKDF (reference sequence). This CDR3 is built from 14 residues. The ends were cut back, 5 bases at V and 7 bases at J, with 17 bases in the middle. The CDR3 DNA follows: TGTGCCACCAGCTCCCCCGAGGGAGTGGGGACCCAGTACTTC. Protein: CATSSPEGVGTQYF.

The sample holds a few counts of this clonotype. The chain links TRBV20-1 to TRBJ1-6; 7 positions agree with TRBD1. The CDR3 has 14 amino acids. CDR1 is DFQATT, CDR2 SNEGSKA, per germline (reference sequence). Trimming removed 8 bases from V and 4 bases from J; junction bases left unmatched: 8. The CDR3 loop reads CSSSRGDYNSPLHF. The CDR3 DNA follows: TGCAGTTCTTCCAGGGGGGATTATAATTCACCCCTCCACTTT.

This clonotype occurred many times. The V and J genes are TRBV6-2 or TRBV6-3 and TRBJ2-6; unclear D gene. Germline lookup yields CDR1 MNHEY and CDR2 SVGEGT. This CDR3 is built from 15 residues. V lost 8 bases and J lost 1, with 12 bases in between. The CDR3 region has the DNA TGTGCCAGCGCTGAGTGGCGTTCTGGGGCCAACGTCCTGACTTTC. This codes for CASAEWRSGANVLTF.

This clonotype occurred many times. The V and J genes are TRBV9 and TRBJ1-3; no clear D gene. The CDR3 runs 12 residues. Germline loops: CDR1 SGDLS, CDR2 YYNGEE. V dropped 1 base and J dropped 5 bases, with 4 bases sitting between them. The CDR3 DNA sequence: TGTGCCAGCAGCGTATATCGAAACACCATATATTTT. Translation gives CASSVYRNTIYF.